Following are 17 T cell receptor beta chains from one sample sequenced in a study of blood T cells in healthy people across ages. The use of a sample-barcoded 5' primer and a J-beta primer mix characterized a second PCR of roughly 6 to 12 cycles. MiXCR, applied by TCRdb to the 5' RACE reads, yields one record per CDR3 protein. The profile shows 1 million or so distinct CDR3 sequences, roughly 24% of them singletons. The same sample was also used in a study of T cells of mothers and their children.

The specimen was blood. The receptors stem from a girl aged 2-10 years in good health.

The J gene is TRBJ2-1, the V gene TRBV28, with D uncertain. CDR3 length: 13 amino acids. Trimming took off 4 bases at V and 2 bases at J, with 6 bases between the two ends. Germline V gives CDR1 MDHEN, CDR2 SYDVKM. In nucleotides, the CDR3 is TGTGCCAGCAGTTCTCGCACCTACAATGAGCAGTTCTTC. This sequence encodes CASSSRTYNEQFF.

The V and J genes are TRBV20-1 and TRBJ2-5, with 14 bases identical to TRBD2. The DNA matches TRBJ2-1 better at its end, which makes the J call doubtful. From germline, CDR1 is DFQATT and CDR2 SNEGSKA (reference sequence). This CDR3 has 14 amino acids. DNA for the CDR3: TGCAGTGCTGGGGGGACTAGCGGGAGCGGTGAGCAGTTCTTC. Translation: CSAGGTSGSGEQFF.

This chain joins TRBV20-1 and TRBJ2-7; no clear D gene. This CDR3 is 14 amino acids long. Germline V gene data show CDR1 as DFQATT and CDR2 as SNEGSKA (reference sequence). V was cut by 3 bases and J by 4 bases, with 16 bases left in between. CDR3 sequence: CSASIGGDFYEQYF. Here the CDR3 DNA reads TGCAGTGCTAGTATAGGCGGTGACTTTTACGAGCAGTACTTC.

This clonotype was seen only a few times. This rearrangement joins TRBV4-1 to TRBJ2-3; TRBD2 matches at 7 bases. The ends lost 0 bases at V and 2 bases at J; junction bases unmatched: 8. Germline CDR1 MGHRA, CDR2 YSYEKL. The CDR3 sequence is 17 residues long. CDR3 coding DNA: TGCGCCAGCAGCCAAGAAAGTGGGGGGGAAATCACAGATACGCAGTATTTT. It specifies CASSQESGGEITDTQYF.

The chain recombines TRBV7-3 with TRBJ2-3; D is unresolved. This CDR3 contains 14 residues. Between the trimmed V and J ends, which lost 2 bases and 2 bases, there was a span of 8 bases. The germline V gene encodes CDR1 SGHTA and CDR2 FQGTGA. The DNA of the CDR3 is TGTGCCAGCAGCTTACGTAGCCTCACAGATACGCAGTATTTT. It specifies CASSLRSLTDTQYF.

The chain joins TRBV5-1 to TRBJ2-5; 11 bases are shared with TRBD2. The CDR3 totals 14 residues. The trim removed 7 bases at V and 0 bases at J, leaving 2 bases unmatched. The germline V gene encodes CDR1 SGHRS and CDR2 YFSETQ. CDR3 in amino acids: CASRTSGYQETQYF. The DNA for the CDR3 is TGCGCCAGCCGGACTAGCGGGTACCAAGAGACCCAGTACTTC.

The rearrangement joins TRBV7-9 to TRBJ2-1; TRBD1 aligns across 9 bases. The CDR3 has 14 residues. Germline trimming cut 3 bases from V and 5 bases from J; bases unmatched to any gene: 2. The germline V gene has CDR1 SEHNR and CDR2 FQNEAQ (reference sequence). The DNA of the CDR3 is TGTGCCAGCAGCTTCCGGGACAGGGACAATGAGCAGTTCTTC. Its translation is CASSFRDRDNEQFF. The full variable domain, completed using reference TRBV7-9 and TRBJ2-1, is DTGVSQNPRHKITKRGQNVTFRCDPISEHNRLYWYRQTLGQGPEFLTYFQNEAQLEKSRLLSDRFSAERPKGSFSTLEIQRTEQGDSAMYLCASSFRDRDNEQFFGPGTRLTVL.

CDR3 nucleotide sequence: TGTGCCAGCAGTTTAGCGACAGGGGGCGGTATAAACATTCAGTACTTC. Translated, it gives CASSLATGGGINIQYF. The V call is TRBV28, the J call TRBJ2-4; 10 bases line up with TRBD1. The CDR3 length is 16 residues. V shed 2 bases, J shed 6 bases, and the junction held 7 bases outside the gene matches. Per germline, CDR1 MDHEN and CDR2 SYDVKM. Variable domain in full (rest from reference TRBV28 and TRBJ2-4): DVKVTQSSRYLVKRTGEKVFLECVQDMDHENMFWYRQDPGLGLRLIYFSYDVKMKEKGDIPEGYSVSREKKERFSLILESASTNQTSMYLCASSLATGGGINIQYFGAGTRLSVL.

The chain employs TRBV20-1 and TRBJ2-3, with TRBD2 matching 8 bases. With V trimmed by 1 base and J by 5 bases, 8 bases remained unmatched. Germline CDR1 is DFQATT and CDR2 is SNEGSKA (reference sequence). The CDR3 sequence is 15 residues long. The CDR3 spells CSARVAREGIDTQYF. CDR3 nucleotide sequence: TGCAGTGCTAGAGTGGCCCGGGAGGGTATAGATACGCAGTATTTT.

The chain combines TRBV7-2 with TRBJ2-3, with 11 bases matching TRBD2. V lost 6 bases to trimming and J lost 4 bases; unmatched junction nucleotides: 6. The CDR3 length is 15 residues. From germline, CDR1 is SGHTA and CDR2 FQGNSA. The CDR3 region is CASSILAGEADTQYF. CDR3 coding DNA: TGTGCCAGCAGTATACTAGCGGGAGAGGCAGATACGCAGTATTTT.

The rearrangement uses TRBV11-3 and TRBJ2-3; possibly TRBD2 for D (5 bases). Trimming shortened V by 5 bases and J by 1 base, and 13 bases separated the two germline ends. The CDR3 consists of 15 residues. Per the germline V gene, CDR1 is SGHNT and CDR2 is YENEEA. CDR3 in amino acids: CASSNPRGGTDTQYF. In DNA form, the CDR3 reads TGTGCCAGCAGCAACCCTCGGGGAGGCACAGATACGCAGTATTTT.

This clonotype was observed a few times. The V and J genes are TRBV3-1 and TRBJ2-1; D is ambiguous. Trimming shortened V by 0 bases and J by 2 bases, and 5 bases separated the two germline ends. CDR1 and CDR2 (germline): LGHDT, YNNKEL (reference sequence). The CDR3 sequence is 14 residues long. CDR3 amino acids: CASSQDYPYNEQFF. CDR3 DNA sequence: TGTGCCAGCAGCCAAGACTATCCCTACAATGAGCAGTTCTTC.

V and J are TRBV29-1 and TRBJ2-5; 7 bases map to TRBD1. V shed 5 bases and J 1 base; nucleotides not matched to a gene: 10. The CDR3 extends over 15 amino acids. Per germline, CDR1 SQVTM and CDR2 ANQGSEA. The CDR3 DNA is TGCAGCGTTATCGGGACAGCCTACCTCCAAGAGACCCAGTACTTC. It encodes CSVIGTAYLQETQYF.

The chain has TRBV20-1 and TRBJ2-1, with a possible D match to TRBD1 (5 bases). Trimming stripped 0 bases from V and 4 bases from J, with 22 bases between. CDR3 length: 18 amino acids. The germline CDR1 and CDR2 sequences are DFQATT and SNEGSKA (reference sequence). The CDR3 region has the DNA TGCAGTGCTAGAGACGCCAGGGAACAGAGATTACAATACAATGAGCAGTTCTTC. Amino acids: CSARDAREQRLQYNEQFF.

V gene TRBV28 combines with J gene TRBJ2-2; possible D gene TRBD1, 5 bases. V shed 11 bases and J shed 9 bases, with 16 bases lying between them. There are 12 residues in the CDR3. CDR1 and CDR2 (germline): MDHEN, SYDVKM. CDR3 in DNA: TGTGCCGCCGTAATTTCAGGGAGGGAGCTGTTTTTT. Protein sequence: CAAVISGRELFF.

This clonotype was detected many times. The V gene is TRBV12-3 or TRBV12-4, the J gene TRBJ1-1; the D is unclear. The CDR3 contains 12 residues. Trimming pared 6 bases from V and 9 bases from J, leaving 14 bases between. The CDR3 protein is CASSIYPPQAFF. The CDR3 region has the DNA TGTGCCAGCAGCATCTATCCCCCTCAAGCTTTCTTT.

This clonotype was seen a few times. This chain connects TRBV7-7 to TRBJ2-5; D unresolved. This CDR3 is 13 amino acids long. CDR1 and CDR2 from the germline V gene are SSHAT and FNYEAQ (reference sequence). V lost 3 bases and J 1 base, leaving 6 bases between the germline ends. The CDR3 nucleotides read TGTGCCAGCAGCTTTGACATCCAAGAGACCCAGTACTTC. Residues: CASSFDIQETQYF.